These T cell receptor beta chains were read from a single sample in a study of human T cells and chemical hapten exposure. TCRdb re-derived calls from the 5' RACE reads in MiXCR, one entry per CDR3 protein. The data contain more than 75,000 distinct CDR3 sequences, about 15% of them singletons. All receptors come from a female donor in good health. The CDR3 runs from the conserved cysteine through the conserved F or W. D genes are given only for firm matches. Expanded clones get a size class; other rows say once, few or many, or leave the size out.

>TRBV10-2|.|TRBJ1-6|.
TGCGCCAGCAGGGGGGGGGGGGGTATCTCACCCCTCCACTTT
CASRGGGGISPLHF
>TRBV7-9|TRBD2|TRBJ2-7|many
TGTGCCAGCAGCGGTGGGACTAGCTTTGAGCAGTACTTC
CASSGGTSFEQYF
>TRBV6-5|.|TRBJ1-1|.
TGTGCCAGCAGTTACTCTGGGGATGGCACTGAAGCTTTCTTT
CASSYSGDGTEAFF
>TRBV12-3/TRBV12-4|.|TRBJ1-2|.
TGTGCCAGCAGTTTTACAGGTTCCAGTAACTATGGCTACACCTTC
CASSFTGSSNYGYTF
>TRBV7-9|.|TRBJ1-1|.
TGTGCCAGCAGCAAACCTAACACTGAAGCTTTCTTT
CASSKPNTEAFF
>TRBV2|TRBD1|TRBJ1-4|.
TGTGCCAGCAGTCCCCAGGGGGCGAGAGGTGAAAAACTGTTTTTT
CASSPQGARGEKLFF
>TRBV9|.|TRBJ1-2|few
TGTGCCAGCAGTACCCCCCAGAAGGGCAGGGGAGGATGGGGCTATGGCTACACCTTC
CASSTPQKGRGGWGYGYTF
>TRBV5-1|TRBD1|TRBJ1-1|.
TGCGCCAGCAGCATCGCCGGGACAGCGAACACTGAAGCTTTCTTT
CASSIAGTANTEAFF
>TRBV28|.|TRBJ2-3|few
TGTGCCAGCAGTTTGCCCAGGGGGGCCTCGGTCACAGATACGCAGTATTTT
CASSLPRGASVTDTQYF
>TRBV20-1|TRBD2|TRBJ2-1|.
TGCAGTGCTAGATTCTCCGGTGCTAGCGGGAGGGAAGGGTACAATGAGCAGTTCTTC
CSARFSGASGREGYNEQFF
>TRBV7-8|.|TRBJ2-5|few
TGTGCCAGCAGCCCCCGACGGGAGACCCAGTACTTC
CASSPRRETQYF
>TRBV7-9|.|TRBJ1-5|.
TGTGCCGCAGGCAGGGGCAATCAGCCCCAGCATTTT
CAAGRGNQPQHF
>TRBV7-9|.|TRBJ1-1|many
TGTGCCAGCAGCCCACCCGTTGTGAGTCGGACTGAAGCTTTCTTT
CASSPPVVSRTEAFF
>TRBV5-1|.|TRBJ2-1|few
TGCGCCAGCAGCATTATAGAGAGTGAGCAGTTCTTC
CASSIIESEQFF
>TRBV28|.|TRBJ1-2|few
TGTGCCAGCAGTTTTTCGGGGGCGGGGGCCCATGGCTACACCTTC
CASSFSGAGAHGYTF
>TRBV12-3/TRBV12-4|.|TRBJ1-1|.
TGTGCCAGCAGTTTAGCGCTGGGCAACGCTGGTGACACTGAAGCTTTCTTT
CASSLALGNAGDTEAFF
>TRBV5-5|.|TRBJ1-1|.
TGTGCCAGCAGCTTGGTCGGGGCGCGGACTGAAGCTTTCTTT
CASSLVGARTEAFF
>TRBV3-1|.|TRBJ1-4|.
TGTGCCAGCAGCCAAGCCGGACTGAGAGAAGAAAAACTGTTTTTT
CASSQAGLREEKLFF
>TRBV5-1|TRBD2|TRBJ2-3|few
TGCGCCAGCAGCCTTCCTAGCGGTACGCAGTATTTT
CASSLPSGTQYF
>TRBV28|TRBD1|TRBJ2-3|.
TGTGCCAGCAGTACAGGGGGCACAGATACGCAGTATTTT
CASSTGGTDTQYF
>TRBV29-1|.|TRBJ2-3|.
TGCAGCGCCGACGGGGGCACAGATACGCAGTATTTT
CSADGGTDTQYF
>TRBV29-1|TRBD2|TRBJ2-1|.
TGCAGCGTTGATTACCCCGGCGGGGGGGGAAGTTACAATGAGCAGTTCTTC
CSVDYPGGGGSYNEQFF
>TRBV28|TRBD1|TRBJ2-4|few
TGTGCCAGCAGTACAGGGGACATTCAGTACTTC
CASSTGDIQYF
>TRBV2|.|TRBJ1-1|.
TGTGCCAGCAGTGAACTAGCAGGGAAAGGGAACACTGAAGCTTTCTTT
CASSELAGKGNTEAFF